The entry below describes one TCR beta chain. Its matching antigen is unknown. The data stem from a study of stem cell transplantation in POMP-related autoinflammatory disease. The wider study: Before transplant, CD4+ T cells skewed naive and CD8+ proportions were low. Study conclusions and caveats: PRAID patients trended toward lower TRB diversity and higher clonality in all analyzed T-cell subsets. In PRAID patients, the number of distinct TRB V-J gene pairings was restricted.

Germline CDR1 reads GTSNPN; CDR2 reads SVGIG (reference sequence). With V trimmed by 8 bases and J by 4 bases, 8 bases remained unmatched. The CDR3 sequence is 14 residues long. Sequencing used immunoSEQ multiplex PCR; TCRdb keeps in-frame clones, though not all of them. The table lists tens of thousands of clones, about nine tenths of them singletons. The source was CD4+ T cells from PBMCs, collected after stem cell transplantation. The clonotype was recovered from a human patient with POMP-related autoinflammation and immune dysregulation (PRAID). Some of the T cells might come from the graft donor. The V gene is TRBV30, the J gene TRBJ2-2; 9 positions agree with TRBD1. The CDR3 nucleotides are TGTGCCCGTGGACAGGGGCGAGGCACCGGGGAGCTGTTTTTT. Protein: CARGQGRGTGELFF.